This T cell receptor beta chain stems from a study of a mutant IDH1 vaccine in newly diagnosed glioma. The sample's time point: week 47, end of study. Topical imiquimod was applied with each vaccine dose, which held 300 ug of mutant IDH1 20-mer peptide. CDR1 is SGHRS, CDR2 YFSETQ, per germline. V was clipped by 0 bases and J by 1 base, with 10 bases between them. The length of the CDR3 is 15 residues. This clone has just a few counts. The antigen remains unidentified. Profiling relied on immunoSEQ multiplex PCR, and the TCRdb table lists in-frame clones only, not all of them. The sample has 30,000 to 40,000 clones, about nine tenths seen once.

The rearrangement links TRBV5-1 to TRBJ1-1; TRBD1 is a possible D gene (5 bases). The sequencing here drew on PBMCs, taken from a glioma patient whose treatment included an IDH1 peptide vaccine. The TCR comes from a woman aged 35 to 49 with glioma. The CDR3 loop is CASSLVPTGNTEAFF. As DNA, the CDR3 is TGCGCCAGCAGCTTGGTACCCACAGGGAACACTGAAGCTTTCTTT.